Listed here are 26 T cell receptor beta chains from one sample, sequenced in a study of blood T cell repertoires in COVID-19 (TCRdb year 2020). Libraries were made using the immunoSEQ multiplex PCR assay. TCRdb took this table from immuneACCESS and kept in-frame rearrangements with V and J called. Such tables lack part of the clones; where checked against another copy, unresolved V genes explain under half of the gap, and the rest is unexplained. For this sample the table gives 270,000 or so clones, of which roughly nine tenths were detected only once. The ten top clones hold 9.5% to 15% of the sample. The sequencing input was peripheral blood. Source of these receptors: a woman in her twenties or thirties with COVID-19, enrolled during active disease.

This chain connects TRBV6-5 to TRBJ2-7; 9 nucleotides match TRBD1. There are 15 residues in the CDR3. The germline gives CDR1 MNHEY, CDR2 SVGAGI. V lost 5 bases and J lost 4; bases outside the gene matches: 9. In DNA form, the CDR3 reads TGTGCCAGCAGTAAGAGGGGGACAGGGTTATACGAGCAGTACTTC. Encoded protein: CASSKRGTGLYEQYF.

J is TRBJ2-7 and V is TRBV18; 8 bases fit TRBD1. The germline V gene encodes CDR1 KGHSH and CDR2 LQKENI. There are 13 residues in the CDR3. The ends lost 5 bases at V and 3 bases at J; junction bases unmatched: 3. CDR3 sequence reads: CASSGDRYYEQYF. Written as DNA, the CDR3 is TGTGCCAGCTCAGGGGACAGGTACTACGAGCAGTACTTC.

The chain links TRBV7-6 to TRBJ2-7; 12 bases are a match to TRBD2. V was pared by 2 bases and J by 3 bases, with 5 bases of the junction left unmatched. Looked up from germline, CDR1 is SGHVS and CDR2 is FNYEAQ. CDR3 length: 16 residues. In DNA, the CDR3 is TGTGCCAGCAGCTTACCCCCGACTAGCGGGGGCTACGAGCAGTACTTC. Amino acid sequence: CASSLPPTSGGYEQYF.

This chain joins TRBV27 and TRBJ2-1, with D hard to call. V was cut by 6 bases and J by 7 bases, with 16 bases left in between. CDR3 length: 14 residues. Germline V gene sequence: CDR1 MNHEY, CDR2 SMNVEV (reference sequence). In DNA form, the CDR3 reads TGTGCCAGCAGGATCGGTGGGCGCAGGAATGAGCAGTTCTTC. Translated, it gives CASRIGGRRNEQFF.

The V gene is TRBV6-1, the J gene TRBJ1-2; 8 bases map to TRBD1. This CDR3 has 16 amino acids. Trimming at V came to 2 bases and at J to 4 bases, leaving 9 bases not matched to a gene. Germline loops: CDR1 MNHNS, CDR2 SASEGT. The DNA for the CDR3 is TGTGCCAGCAGTGAATCCCGGACAGGGTTAATCTATGGCTACACCTTC. Amino acids: CASSESRTGLIYGYTF.

The chain is built from TRBV2 and TRBJ1-1; D is uncertain. The CDR3 runs 13 residues. CDR1 SNHLY and CDR2 FYNNEI come from the germline V gene. The germline V and J ends were trimmed by 4 bases and 3 bases, with 9 bases remaining between them. The CDR3 reads CASSGVRDTEAFF. The CDR3 nucleotides are TGTGCCAGCAGTGGGGTGAGGGACACTGAAGCTTTCTTT.

The chain is built from TRBV2 and TRBJ2-1, with 8 bases aligning to TRBD1. The V segment lost 6 bases and the J segment 2 bases; nucleotides outside the gene matches: 6. Germline CDR1 SNHLY, CDR2 FYNNEI. The CDR3 is 15 amino acids. CDR3 sequence reads: CASRVRGQPYNEQFF. The CDR3 nucleotides read TGTGCCAGCAGGGTCAGGGGGCAACCCTACAATGAGCAGTTCTTC.

This clone was seen a single time. This rearrangement joins TRBV19 to TRBJ1-2; D is unclear. Trimming cost V 2 bases and J 1 base, with 14 bases left between them. The CDR3 is 16 residues long. Germline V gene lookup returns CDR1 LNHDA and CDR2 SQIVND (reference sequence). This chain's CDR3 is CASSIMGRFHNYGYTF. In DNA, the CDR3 is TGTGCCAGTAGTATAATGGGGAGGTTCCATAACTATGGCTACACCTTC.

This clone was observed a single time. J is TRBJ2-7 and V is TRBV28; tentative D call: TRBD2 (5 bases). Trimming stripped 5 bases from V and 4 bases from J, with 12 bases between. The germline V gene encodes CDR1 MDHEN and CDR2 SYDVKM. The CDR3 runs to 13 residues. DNA for the CDR3: TGTGCCAGCAGTGAGGAGGTTCAATACGAGCAGTACTTC. This translates into CASSEEVQYEQYF.

The V call is TRBV6-5, the J call TRBJ1-6; tentatively, D is TRBD1 (6 bases). Trimming shortened V by 7 bases and J by 7 bases, and 17 bases separated the two germline ends. CDR1 is MNHEY, CDR2 SVGAGI, per germline. CDR3 length: 15 residues. This chain's CDR3 is CASKRSGVGNSPLHF. For the CDR3, the DNA is TGTGCCAGCAAACGTTCAGGGGTGGGAAATTCACCCCTCCACTTT.

The chain couples TRBV7-9 to TRBJ1-2; D unclear. This CDR3 region has 13 residues. V was trimmed by 3 bases and J by 4 bases, leaving 9 bases between them. The V gene's germline CDR1 is SEHNR and CDR2 FQNEAQ (reference sequence). In DNA form, the CDR3 reads TGTGCCAGCAGCTTTGGCCGCCGCTATGGCTACACCTTC. Translated: CASSFGRRYGYTF.

V is TRBV27 and J is TRBJ1-1; 9 nucleotides match TRBD1. The J segment lost 4 bases and the V segment lost 5 bases, leaving 11 bases of the junction unmatched. The CDR3 loop spans 16 amino acids. Germline V gives CDR1 MNHEY, CDR2 SMNVEV (reference sequence). The CDR3 loop reads CASSLILGQGPTEAFF. CDR3 coding DNA: TGTGCCAGCAGTCTAATCCTTGGACAGGGGCCCACTGAAGCTTTCTTT.

The rearrangement joins TRBV29-1 to TRBJ2-3, with a possible D match to TRBD2 (5 bases). With 7 bases removed from V and 1 base from J, the gap between germline ends came to 18 bases. Germline V gene lookup returns CDR1 SQVTM and CDR2 ANQGSEA. This CDR3 region has 15 residues. CDR3: CSARGSLAGTDTQYF. The DNA for the CDR3 is TGCAGCGCTAGAGGGTCCCTAGCAGGCACAGATACGCAGTATTTT.

The V call is TRBV7-9, the J call TRBJ2-7; possibly TRBD1 for D (6 bases). The CDR3 loop spans 14 amino acids. V lost 3 bases, J lost 4 bases, and 13 bases lay in between. The V gene's germline CDR1 is SEHNR and CDR2 FQNEAQ (reference sequence). This CDR3 is CASSFVRGSYEQYF. DNA for the CDR3: TGTGCCAGCAGCTTCGTCAGGGGTTCGTACGAGCAGTACTTC.

The CDR3 DNA follows: TGTGCCAGCAGTTTAAGGGGCGGGACAGGACTCTACGAGCAGTACTTC. As protein: CASSLRGGTGLYEQYF. The chain couples TRBV27 to TRBJ2-7; TRBD1 matches 8 bases. J was trimmed by 3 bases and V by 2 bases; bases with no gene match: 9. CDR1 MNHEY and CDR2 SMNVEV come from the germline V gene (reference sequence). The CDR3 runs to 16 residues.

The V call is TRBV7-9, the J call TRBJ1-1; no clear D gene. From germline, CDR1 is SEHNR and CDR2 FQNEAQ (reference sequence). The germline V and J ends were trimmed by 7 bases and 2 bases, with 5 bases remaining between them. The CDR3 contains 11 residues. CDR3 DNA sequence: TGTGCCAGCACCGTAAACACTGAAGCTTTCTTT. Translated, it gives CASTVNTEAFF.

The V call is TRBV30, the J call TRBJ2-2; TRBD1 agrees at 11 bases. The CDR3 is made up of 14 amino acids. The V and J ends lost 3 bases and 3 bases, in that order; junction bases with no gene match: 0. Germline assignment: CDR1 GTSNPN and CDR2 SVGIG (reference sequence). The CDR3 DNA reads as TGTGCCTGGAGGGACAGGGGGCACACCGGGGAGCTGTTTTTT. This encodes CAWRDRGHTGELFF.

This clone was seen more than once but under ten times. V and J are TRBV21-1 and TRBJ2-1; the DNA was not compared with TRBD2, the D call given in the table. TRBV21-1 is flagged as a pseudogene. The CDR3 loop spans 16 amino acids. CDR3: CASSKERIRTLNEQFF. In nucleotides, the CDR3 is TGTGCCAGCAGCAAAGAACGGATCAGGACTCTTAATGAGCAGTTCTTC.

With regard to this clone: Other nucleotide sequences in the sample specify the same CDR3. V and J are TRBV9 and TRBJ2-5; 9 bases are a match to TRBD2. Germline assignment: CDR1 SGDLS and CDR2 YYNGEE. The CDR3 extends over 15 amino acids. J gave up 5 bases and V 1 base, and 6 bases lay outside the gene matches. CDR3 coding DNA: TGTGCCAGCAGCGTATTGGCGGGGGGGCCGGAGACCCAGTACTTC. Its translation: CASSVLAGGPETQYF.

V usage is TRBV11-2 and J usage is TRBJ2-2; a weak D match, TRBD2 (5 bases). The CDR3 consists of 15 residues. Germline V CDR1 and CDR2: SGHAT, FQNNGV. Between the trimmed V and J ends, which lost 1 base and 4 bases, there was a span of 10 bases. CDR3 sequence reads: CASSLARAGTGELFF. CDR3 DNA sequence: TGTGCCAGCAGCTTAGCACGGGCGGGCACCGGGGAGCTGTTTTTT.

The V gene is TRBV6-5, the J gene TRBJ1-1; D not resolved. Trimming cost V 10 bases and J 5 bases, with 23 bases left between them. The CDR3 length is 15 residues. Germline V gene data show CDR1 as MNHEY and CDR2 as SVGAGI. The CDR3 spells CATQSTPGLWTEAFF. The CDR3 DNA is TGTGCCACCCAATCTACGCCGGGTCTGTGGACTGAAGCTTTCTTT.

The chain joins TRBV18 to TRBJ1-2; TRBD1 agrees at 9 bases. The CDR3 length is 16 residues. CDR1 and CDR2 from the germline V gene are KGHSH and LQKENI. Trimming took 1 base from V and 4 from J; bases not matched to a gene: 7. CDR3 sequence (DNA): TGTGCCAGCTCACCACAAGCCGGGACAGGGCCCTATGGCTACACCTTC. Protein product: CASSPQAGTGPYGYTF. The whole variable domain, remainder taken from reference TRBV18 and TRBJ1-2, is NAGVMQNPRHLVRRRGQEARLRCSPMKGHSHVYWYRQLPEEGLKFMVYLQKENIIDESGMPKERFSAEFPKEGPSILRIQQVVRGDSAAYFCASSPQAGTGPYGYTFGSGTRLTVV.

The gene calls are TRBV5-8 and TRBJ2-7; no clear D gene. Germline assignment: CDR1 SGHTS and CDR2 YDEGEE. This CDR3 has 11 amino acids. V dropped 3 bases and J dropped 2 bases, with 3 bases sitting between them. The CDR3 bases are TGTGCCAGCAGCTCCGCCTACGAGCAGTACTTC. This encodes CASSSAYEQYF.

The chain employs TRBV19 and TRBJ1-2; the D gene is possibly TRBD1 (5 bases). Germline CDR1 is LNHDA and CDR2 is SQIVND (reference sequence). The CDR3 extends over 13 amino acids. Trimming took 7 bases from V and 2 from J, leaving 11 bases between them. The chain's CDR3 is CASKGVVNYGYTF. The CDR3 nucleotides read TGTGCCAGTAAAGGGGTAGTGAACTATGGCTACACCTTC.

The CDR3 region is CASSSPRDRGIGETQYF. Here the CDR3 DNA reads TGCGCCAGCAGCTCCCCTAGGGACAGGGGAATTGGGGAGACCCAGTACTTC. The chain is built from TRBV5-1 and TRBJ2-5, with 10 bases matching TRBD1. This CDR3 comprises 17 residues. Germline values: CDR1 SGHRS, CDR2 YFSETQ. The J segment lost 5 bases and the V segment lost 3 bases, leaving 13 bases of the junction unmatched.

This chain joins TRBV5-8 and TRBJ1-6; a weak D match, TRBD1 (5 bases). The CDR3 has 16 residues. Germline-derived CDR1 and CDR2 are SGHTS and YDEGEE. With 5 bases removed from V and 9 bases from J, the gap between germline ends came to 21 bases. CDR3 protein: CASSKHSRVLRSPLHF. Here the CDR3 DNA reads TGTGCCAGCAGTAAACACTCCAGGGTATTACGTTCACCCCTCCACTTT.